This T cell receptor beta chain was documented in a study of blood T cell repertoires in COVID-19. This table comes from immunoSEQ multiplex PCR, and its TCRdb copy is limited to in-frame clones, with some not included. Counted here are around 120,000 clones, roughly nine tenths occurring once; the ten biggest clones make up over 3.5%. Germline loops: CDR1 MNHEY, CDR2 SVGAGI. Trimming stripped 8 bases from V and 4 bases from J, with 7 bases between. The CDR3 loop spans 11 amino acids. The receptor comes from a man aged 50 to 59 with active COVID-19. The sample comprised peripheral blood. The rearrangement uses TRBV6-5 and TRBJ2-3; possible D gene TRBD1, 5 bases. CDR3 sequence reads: CASSGPDTQYF. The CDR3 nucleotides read TGTGCCAGCTCAGGGCCAGATACGCAGTATTTT.